Each of the 2 T cell receptor beta chains below was sequenced from the same sample in a study of shared clonotypes between healthy human individuals. This table comes from immunoSEQ multiplex PCR, and its TCRdb copy is limited to in-frame clones, with some not included. The data show 2 million or so clones, 95% seen once. The sequenced material came from naive CD4+ T cells sorted from blood. Subset here: CD45RA+ positively selected. Receptor source: a man in his late teens or twenties in good health.

A word on this clone: The sample contains more than one DNA sequence encoding this CDR3. This chain uses TRBV4-1 with TRBJ2-7; TRBD1 agrees at 9 bases. CDR1 MGHRA and CDR2 YSYEKL come from the germline V gene. This CDR3 has 15 amino acids. V shed 5 bases, J shed 2 bases, and the junction held 7 bases outside the gene matches. The CDR3 nucleotides are TGCGCCAGCAGCAGACCGGGACAGGGTCCCTACGAGCAGTACTTC. Residues: CASSRPGQGPYEQYF.

This clone was seen a single time. The chain links TRBV7-9 to TRBJ2-5, with 7 bases identical to TRBD2. Germline assignment: CDR1 SEHNR and CDR2 FQNEAQ (reference sequence). V dropped 7 bases and J dropped 4; count of bases not matched to a gene: 9. The CDR3 runs to 14 residues. CDR3 in amino acids: CASTLRGGLETQYF. CDR3 DNA: TGTGCCAGCACGCTACGCGGGGGTCTAGAGACCCAGTACTTC. Based on the CDR3 plus reference TRBV7-9 and TRBJ2-5, the full variable domain is DTGVSQNPRHKITKRGQNVTFRCDPISEHNRLYWYRQTLGQGPEFLTYFQNEAQLEKSRLLSDRFSAERPKGSFSTLEIQRTEQGDSAMYLCASTLRGGLETQYFGPGTRLLVL.